The clone carrying this T cell receptor beta chain was picked up a small number of times. This entry belongs to a study of T cells after somatic rescue of genetic block. CDR1 and CDR2 (germline): SNHLY, FYNNEI. The CDR3 has 15 amino acids. V lost 7 bases and J 2 bases, leaving 12 bases between the germline ends. The protocol was immunoSEQ multiplex PCR, while the TCRdb copy is restricted to in-frame clones and leaves out a portion. The repertoire has about 88,000 clones, about 87% of them found once; the top ten carry roughly 1.7%. Sequencing was performed on peripheral blood mononuclear cells (PBMCs). The sequence was obtained from a woman aged 18-29 years. This chain uses TRBV2 with TRBJ2-6, with a weak D call TRBD1 (6 bases). CDR3 loop: CASIHRAPGANVLTF. As DNA, the CDR3 is TGTGCCAGCATTCACAGGGCTCCTGGGGCCAACGTCCTGACTTTC.